These 29 T cell receptor beta chains were all obtained from the same sample, sequenced in a study of chemoradiotherapy in HPV16-positive cancers. The table came from immunoSEQ multiplex PCR; TCRdb's copy has only in-frame clones and leaves some out. The sample includes approximately 30,000 clones, 70% to 90% seen only once; the top ten take about 5.1%. The starting material was blood, obtained from a patient who underwent chemoradiotherapy. The receptor set was obtained from a human donor with HPV-associated anogenital cancer.

For the CDR3, the DNA is TGCGCCAGCAGCTGGGGACCGAACTACGAGCAGTACTTC. Amino acids: CASSWGPNYEQYF. V and J are TRBV5-1 and TRBJ2-5, with D perhaps matching TRBD1 or TRBD2 (5 bases each). With the DNA end fitting TRBJ2-7 better, the J assignment may be wrong. Germline CDR1 is SGHRS and CDR2 is YFSETQ. The CDR3 is 13 amino acids.

For this clone: Germline is not matched at one junction end, which may reflect a read error. The J gene is TRBJ2-7, the V gene TRBV4-2; D perhaps matches TRBD1 (7 bases). Germline V gene sequence: CDR1 LGHNA, CDR2 YNFKEQ. This CDR3 has 11 amino acids. The CDR3 spells CASSFGDREVF. CDR3 DNA sequence: TGTGCCAGCAGCTTTGGAGACAGGGAGGTTTTC.

The rearrangement links TRBV14 to TRBJ1-1; TRBD1 agrees at 9 bases. V lost 3 bases to trimming and J lost 5 bases; unmatched junction nucleotides: 16. Germline V gene sequence: CDR1 SGHDN, CDR2 FVKESK. CDR3 length equals 18 residues. CDR3: CASSHAPGQGESGTEAFF. In nucleotides, the CDR3 is TGTGCCAGCAGCCATGCCCCGGGACAGGGAGAATCAGGGACTGAAGCTTTCTTT. Full variable domain (rest looked up from reference TRBV14 and TRBJ1-1): EAGVTQFPSHSVIEKGQTVTLRCDPISGHDNLYWYRRVMGKEIKFLLHFVKESKQDESGMPNNRFLAERTGGTYSTLKVQPAELEDSGVYFCASSHAPGQGESGTEAFFGQGTRLTVV.

This rearrangement joins TRBV7-9 to TRBJ2-7, with a possible D match to TRBD1 (6 bases). The V and J ends lost 7 bases and 3 bases respectively, with 19 bases between them. Germline V gene data show CDR1 as SEHNR and CDR2 as FQNEAQ (reference sequence). This CDR3 spans 15 amino acids. The CDR3 sequence is CASKMSGQPLYEQYF. For the CDR3, the DNA is TGTGCCAGCAAAATGTCCGGACAGCCGCTCTACGAGCAGTACTTC.

The V call is TRBV9, the J call TRBJ2-6, with D unclear. V was clipped by 2 bases and J by 1 base, with 13 bases between them. CDR1 is SGDLS, CDR2 YYNGEE, per germline. The CDR3 covers 17 residues. CDR3 sequence: CASSVLVEPSGANVLTF. In DNA form, the CDR3 reads TGTGCCAGCAGCGTCTTGGTCGAGCCTTCTGGGGCCAACGTCCTGACTTTC. Supplemented by reference TRBV9 and TRBJ2-6, the full variable domain reads DSGVTQTPKHLITATGQRVTLRCSPRSGDLSVYWYQQSLDQGLQFLIQYYNGEERAKGNILERFSAQQFPDLHSELNLSSLELGDSALYFCASSVLVEPSGANVLTFGAGSRLTVL.

This clone was observed a single time. This chain links TRBV7-6 with TRBJ2-5; D remains ambiguous. CDR3 length: 13 amino acids. Trimming stripped 3 bases from V and 4 bases from J, with 9 bases between. Germline-derived CDR1 and CDR2 are SGHVS and FNYEAQ. As DNA, the CDR3 is TGTGCCAGCAGCTTGACCCCGGGAGAGACCCAGTACTTC. It specifies CASSLTPGETQYF.

V is TRBV6-1 and J is TRBJ2-7; no clear D gene. CDR1 is MNHNS and CDR2 is SASEGT in the germline V gene. V was shortened by 8 bases and J by 2 bases, with 10 bases between the two germline ends. The CDR3 is 12 amino acids. The DNA of the CDR3 is TGTGCCAGCGCGGACCCAACCTACGAGCAGTACTTC. Residues: CASADPTYEQYF.

V is TRBV5-4 and J is TRBJ1-6, with D hard to call. CDR3 length equals 12 residues. Trimming cost V 4 bases and J 9 bases, with 8 bases left between them. Per germline, CDR1 SGHNT and CDR2 YYREEE (reference sequence). DNA of the CDR3: TGTGCCAGCAGCCGGGGTTTTTCACCCCTCCACTTT. This encodes CASSRGFSPLHF. The complete variable domain, with remaining parts taken from reference TRBV5-4 and TRBJ1-6, reads ETGVTQSPTHLIKTRGQQVTLRCSSQSGHNTVSWYQQALGQGPQFIFQYYREEENGRGNFPPRFSGLQFPNYSSELNVNALELDDSALYLCASSRGFSPLHFGNGTRLTVT.

This rearrangement joins TRBV20-1 to TRBJ1-2; no clear D. The CDR3 runs to 11 residues. Germline CDR1 and CDR2: DFQATT and SNEGSKA (reference sequence). The V and J ends lost 5 bases and 4 bases respectively, with 8 bases between them. The CDR3 DNA reads as TGCAGTGCTCCCGGAGCCTATGGCTACACCTTC. Translation gives CSAPGAYGYTF.

The genes are TRBV6-5 and TRBJ2-5; 8 bases fit TRBD1. J gave up 2 bases and V 2 bases, and 1 base lay outside the gene matches. This CDR3 is built from 14 residues. Germline V gene data show CDR1 as MNHEY and CDR2 as SVGAGI. This CDR3 reads CASSYRTGQETQYF. The CDR3 DNA sequence: TGTGCCAGCAGTTACCGGACAGGGCAAGAGACCCAGTACTTC.

The chain carries TRBV27 and TRBJ1-4; D ambiguous. This CDR3 contains 15 residues. Germline V gene sequence: CDR1 MNHEY, CDR2 SMNVEV (reference sequence). Trimming removed 3 bases at V and 3 bases at J, with 11 bases between. Written as DNA, the CDR3 is TGTGCCAGCAGTTTGACCCAGCTTTCTAATGAAAAACTGTTTTTT. It encodes CASSLTQLSNEKLFF.

J is TRBJ1-5 and V is TRBV6-1; weak D call: TRBD1 (6 bases). Germline loops: CDR1 MNHNS, CDR2 SASEGT. The CDR3 has 14 residues. V shed 6 bases and J shed 7 bases, with 16 bases lying between them. CDR3 amino acids: CASRSRGRDQPQHF. The DNA for the CDR3 is TGTGCCAGCAGGAGCAGGGGAAGGGACCAGCCCCAGCATTTT.

The gene calls are TRBV5-4 and TRBJ2-7, with TRBD2 matching 7 bases. Per germline, CDR1 SGHNT and CDR2 YYREEE (reference sequence). V shed 4 bases, J shed 3 bases, and the junction held 7 bases outside the gene matches. The CDR3 runs 14 residues. The CDR3 sequence: CASSPRGDRYEQYF. The CDR3 bases are TGTGCCAGCAGCCCCCGGGGGGACCGCTACGAGCAGTACTTC.

The chain joins TRBV7-2 to TRBJ2-3, with a tentative D call TRBD1 (6 bases). The CDR3 has 13 amino acids. The V end lost 5 bases, the J end lost 4 bases, and 10 bases lay between the germline ends. Germline assignment: CDR1 SGHTA and CDR2 FQGNSA. CDR3 amino acids: CASSLTGSDTQYF. The CDR3 DNA is TGTGCCAGCAGCCTTACAGGGTCAGATACGCAGTATTTT.

The chain carries TRBV10-2 and TRBJ1-1; possibly TRBD1 for D (5 bases). Trimming left V 8 bases short and J 2 bases short, with 12 bases between. The germline V gene has CDR1 WSHSY and CDR2 SAAADI. The length of the CDR3 is 13 residues. In DNA, the CDR3 is TGCGCCAGCGGGCAGGGTCAAAACACTGAAGCTTTCTTT. Residues: CASGQGQNTEAFF.

The chain links TRBV29-1 to TRBJ1-2; 11 positions match TRBD1. V shed 1 base, J shed 8 bases, and the junction held 15 bases outside the gene matches. The CDR3 totals 17 residues. Germline V gene lookup returns CDR1 SQVTM and CDR2 ANQGSEA. The DNA for the CDR3 is TGCAGCGTTGAAGGGGGACAGGGGGTCGGAAAAGGAATCGGCTACACCTTC. As protein: CSVEGGQGVGKGIGYTF.

The chain couples TRBV11-3 to TRBJ2-2; 8 bases align to TRBD1. With V trimmed by 6 bases and J by 0 bases, 12 bases remained unmatched. The length of the CDR3 is 18 residues. CDR1 SGHNT and CDR2 YENEEA come from the germline V gene. CDR3 bases: TGTGCCAGCAGTCTGGCAGGGGGCTCCCGCGCGAACACCGGGGAGCTGTTTTTT. It codes for CASSLAGGSRANTGELFF.

This sequence joins TRBV18 and TRBJ2-5, with D possibly being TRBD1 or TRBD2 (5 bases each). Germline CDR1 reads KGHSH; CDR2 reads LQKENI. V lost 5 bases and J 0 bases, leaving 16 bases between the germline ends. This CDR3 has 16 residues. In DNA, the CDR3 is TGTGCCAGCTCAAAGAGGGGAAGTGGGGACCAAGAGACCCAGTACTTC. Translation: CASSKRGSGDQETQYF. The complete variable domain, with remaining parts taken from reference TRBV18 and TRBJ2-5, reads NAGVMQNPRHLVRRRGQEARLRCSPMKGHSHVYWYRQLPEEGLKFMVYLQKENIIDESGMPKERFSAEFPKEGPSILRIQQVVRGDSAAYFCASSKRGSGDQETQYFGPGTRLLVL.

Only one count was recorded for this clone. The rearrangement links TRBV5-1 to TRBJ1-1, with TRBD1 matching 7 bases. CDR3 size: 14 residues. V shed 3 bases, J shed 0 bases, and the junction held 2 bases outside the gene matches. Looked up from germline, CDR1 is SGHRS and CDR2 is YFSETQ. CDR3 coding DNA: TGCGCCAGCAGCTCGGGACAGTTGAACACTGAAGCTTTCTTT. This encodes CASSSGQLNTEAFF.

This chain uses TRBV27 with TRBJ2-1, with 9 positions matching TRBD2. V dropped 4 bases and J dropped 4; count of bases not matched to a gene: 5. The CDR3 sequence is 15 residues long. The V gene's germline CDR1 is MNHEY and CDR2 SMNVEV (reference sequence). The CDR3 sequence is CASSSPSGRYNEQFF. DNA of the CDR3: TGTGCCAGCAGTTCGCCCAGCGGGAGGTACAATGAGCAGTTCTTC.

V gene TRBV30 combines with J gene TRBJ2-6, with D possibly TRBD1 on 6 matching bases. The CDR3 covers 15 residues. V was clipped by 1 base and J by 0 bases, with 7 bases between them. In germline, CDR1 is GTSNPN, CDR2 SVGIG (reference sequence). The CDR3 bases are TGTGCCTGGAGTGAGGACAGCTCTGGGGCCAACGTCCTGACTTTC. Amino acids: CAWSEDSSGANVLTF.

The CDR3 sequence is CAISESPGQNTIYF. CDR3 coding DNA: TGTGCCATCAGTGAGTCGCCAGGTCAAAACACCATATATTTT. This chain joins TRBV10-3 and TRBJ1-3; the D is unclear. The length of the CDR3 is 14 residues. Looked up from germline, CDR1 is ENHRY and CDR2 is SYGVKD. The V end lost 0 bases, the J end lost 6 bases, and 9 bases lay between the germline ends.

This sequence joins TRBV5-1 and TRBJ2-3; D may correspond to TRBD1 or TRBD2 (5 bases each). V lost 1 base to trimming and J lost 4 bases, with 13 bases between them. CDR3 length: 15 amino acids. CDR1 is SGHRS, CDR2 YFSETQ, per germline. The CDR3 DNA reads as TGCGCCAGCAGCTTGATTGGGGGAATTGCAGATACGCAGTATTTT. It is translated as CASSLIGGIADTQYF.

The genes are TRBV5-4 and TRBJ2-7, with 9 bases fitting TRBD1. With V trimmed by 4 bases and J by 2 bases, 10 bases remained unmatched. The CDR3 sequence is 16 residues long. From germline, CDR1 is SGHNT and CDR2 YYREEE (reference sequence). CDR3 region: CASSRTGTGIAYEQYF. The CDR3 nucleotides are TGTGCCAGCAGCCGCACCGGGACAGGGATCGCCTACGAGCAGTACTTC.

The chain links TRBV5-1 to TRBJ1-1; D remains ambiguous. Germline V gene sequence: CDR1 SGHRS, CDR2 YFSETQ. The CDR3 consists of 14 residues. V was cut by 2 bases and J by 5 bases, with 13 bases left in between. The CDR3: CASSLEGSGTEAFF. Here the CDR3 DNA reads TGCGCCAGCAGCTTAGAGGGAAGTGGTACTGAAGCTTTCTTT.

The gene calls are TRBV19 and TRBJ2-3; 13 positions match TRBD2. J lost 4 bases, V lost 0 bases, and 7 bases had no gene match. The CDR3 extends over 18 amino acids. Germline CDR1 is LNHDA and CDR2 is SQIVND (reference sequence). CDR3 DNA: TGTGCCAGTAGTATAGATGGAAGGACTAGCGGGAGACCAGATACGCAGTATTTT. Translation gives CASSIDGRTSGRPDTQYF.

The chain is built from TRBV14 and TRBJ2-4, with 9 bases fitting TRBD1. V was clipped by 3 bases and J by 5 bases; unmatched bases: 8. This CDR3 spans 16 amino acids. Germline V gene sequence: CDR1 SGHDN, CDR2 FVKESK. The CDR3 is CASSHSGTGIQNIQYF. The CDR3 bases are TGTGCCAGCAGCCATTCCGGGACAGGGATTCAAAACATTCAGTACTTC.

The rearrangement uses TRBV4-1 and TRBJ2-2, with D possibly matching TRBD2 (6 bases). V was cut by 3 bases and J by 8 bases, with 19 bases left in between. The CDR3 spans 16 residues. In germline, CDR1 is MGHRA, CDR2 YSYEKL. Here the CDR3 DNA reads TGCGCCAGCAGCCACCCTGCTCCGGGGGAATGGGGGGAGCTGTTTTTT. It translates to CASSHPAPGEWGELFF.

V is TRBV19 and J is TRBJ2-3, with a tentative D call TRBD2 (6 bases). V lost 2 bases, J lost 3 bases, and 9 bases lay in between. The CDR3 totals 14 residues. Germline loops: CDR1 LNHDA, CDR2 SQIVND (reference sequence). CDR3 sequence: CASSIMGGTDTQYF. For the CDR3, the DNA is TGTGCCAGTAGTATAATGGGAGGAACAGATACGCAGTATTTT.